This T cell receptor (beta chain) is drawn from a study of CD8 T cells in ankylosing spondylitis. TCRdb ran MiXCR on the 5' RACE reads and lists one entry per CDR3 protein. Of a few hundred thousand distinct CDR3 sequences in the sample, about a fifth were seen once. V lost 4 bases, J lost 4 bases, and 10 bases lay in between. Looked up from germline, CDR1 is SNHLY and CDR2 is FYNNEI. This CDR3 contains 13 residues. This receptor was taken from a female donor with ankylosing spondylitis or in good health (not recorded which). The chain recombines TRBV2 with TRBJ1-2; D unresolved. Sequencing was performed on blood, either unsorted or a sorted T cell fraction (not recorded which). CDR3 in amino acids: CASSAAAFYGYTF. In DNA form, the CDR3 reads TGTGCCAGCAGTGCGGCGGCCTTCTATGGCTACACCTTC.